This T cell receptor beta chain comes out of a study of T cells in localized non-small cell lung cancer. Only in-frame clones appear in the TCRdb table, and some are missing; sequencing was by immunoSEQ multiplex PCR. The sample includes roughly 28,000 clones, approximately 78% of them seen just once. Study-wide findings and caveats: Greater T cell density in blood accompanied longer overall survival.

This clone was recorded once. Its target is not known. The CDR3 totals 18 residues. V was trimmed by 5 bases and J by 0 bases, leaving 20 bases between them. CDR1 and CDR2 from the germline V gene are LNHDA and SQIVND (reference sequence). This receptor was identified in a woman between 35 and 75 years old with stage I lung adenocarcinoma. V usage is TRBV19 and J usage is TRBJ1-3; weak D call: TRBD1 (6 bases). Sequenced here: peripheral blood, sampled before any cancer treatment. The chain's CDR3 is CASSYPVRGGPSGNTIYF. Written as DNA, the CDR3 is TGTGCCAGTAGTTACCCTGTCCGGGGGGGCCCCTCTGGAAACACCATATATTTT.